This T cell receptor (beta chain) appears in the sequencing data of a study of cytomegalovirus exposure and HLA in healthy donors. For the study at large: Early released data had tens of millions of unique TCRs, all coming from HLA-typed donors.

Trimming left V 6 bases short and J 2 bases short, with 13 bases between. The CDR3 contains 14 residues. Germline assignment: CDR1 MNHEY and CDR2 SMNVEV (reference sequence). PCR was performed using 60 Vbeta and 13 Jbeta primers. Clones were read by immunoSEQ multiplex PCR, and TCRdb kept only the in-frame ones, dropping some. The sample shows some 90,000 clones, 69% of them seen only once. Comment on this clone: Its antigen is undetermined.

Study findings and constraints: Several of the most significant clusters appeared linked to common viral pathogens, based on a later analysis.

V gene TRBV27 combines with J gene TRBJ1-1; tentative D call: TRBD1 (5 bases). This TCR derives from a man between 45 and 60 years old in good health and CMV-seronegative. Sequencing used PBMCs. In DNA form, the CDR3 reads TGTGCCAGCAGCACTGTGCGGGGCAACACTGAAGCTTTCTTT. Its protein product is CASSTVRGNTEAFF.